Below are 27 T cell receptor beta chains sequenced from a single sample in a study of blood T cell repertoires in COVID-19. Data came from immunoSEQ multiplex PCR; TCRdb stores just in-frame clones and leaves some out. The repertoire has 250,000 to 350,000 clones, roughly nine tenths of them found once; the top ten carry just under 0.95%. The specimen was peripheral blood. These receptors came from a woman aged 40-49 years who had recovered from COVID-19.

The chain links TRBV18 to TRBJ2-1; 9 nucleotides match TRBD1. Germline CDR1 reads KGHSH; CDR2 reads LQKENI. Germline trimming cut 3 bases from V and 5 bases from J; bases unmatched to any gene: 14. This CDR3 spans 18 amino acids. CDR3 DNA sequence: TGTGCCAGCTCACCCTTGCTGACAGGGGGTACCACAAACAATGAGCAGTTCTTC. As protein: CASSPLLTGGTTNNEQFF.

The rearrangement links TRBV27 to TRBJ2-3, with TRBD2 identical over 14 bases. Germline values: CDR1 MNHEY, CDR2 SMNVEV (reference sequence). The CDR3 covers 16 residues. V trimming: 5 bases; J trimming: 4 bases; junction bases outside the gene matches: 5. The CDR3 DNA follows: TGTGCCAGCAGTCCCGGGACTAGCGGGAGTTCAGATACGCAGTATTTT. This codes for CASSPGTSGSSDTQYF.

The chain links TRBV21-1 to TRBJ2-7; TRBD2 was called by the table and not checked on the DNA. TRBV21-1 is termed a pseudogene. The CDR3 totals 16 residues. CDR3 DNA: TGTGCCAGCAGCACGCAGGGACTAGCGGGTACCTACGAGCAGTACTTC. Translated, it gives CASSTQGLAGTYEQYF.

The chain couples TRBV5-1 to TRBJ2-1; 7 positions agree with TRBD2. Germline lookup yields CDR1 SGHRS and CDR2 YFSETQ. The CDR3 sequence is 14 residues long. Losses at the gene ends were 0 bases for V and 7 bases for J; bases not matched to a gene: 4. The CDR3 loop is CASSLASGRNEQFF. The CDR3 DNA follows: TGCGCCAGCAGCTTGGCTAGCGGTCGGAATGAGCAGTTCTTC.

This clone has a single count. The chain links TRBV30 to TRBJ1-3; D not certain. Germline-derived CDR1 and CDR2 are GTSNPN and SVGIG (reference sequence). The CDR3 loop spans 11 amino acids. The germline V and J ends were trimmed by 4 bases and 3 bases, with 4 bases remaining between them. CDR3 sequence reads: CAWTIGNTIYF. For the CDR3, the DNA is TGTGCCTGGACTATTGGAAACACCATATATTTT.

The sample holds a few counts of this clone. This chain uses TRBV25-1 with TRBJ2-1; D is ambiguous. Germline V gene sequence: CDR1 MGHDK, CDR2 SYGVNS. This CDR3 has 16 residues. With 2 bases removed from V and 3 bases from J, the gap between germline ends came to 14 bases. For the CDR3, the DNA is TGTGCCAGCAGTGAAGAGAGGTCGGAAGACTACAATGAGCAGTTCTTC. Protein sequence: CASSEERSEDYNEQFF.

V is TRBV12-5 and J is TRBJ1-3, with unresolved D. V lost 6 bases and J 0 bases, leaving 9 bases between the germline ends. The germline gives CDR1 LGHNT, CDR2 FRNRAP. The CDR3 is 14 residues long. This CDR3 is CASGETSSGNTIYF. The CDR3 region has the DNA TGTGCTAGTGGGGAGACGAGCTCTGGAAACACCATATATTTT.

The rearrangement joins TRBV3-1 (or the pseudogene TRBV3-2) to TRBJ1-6, with TRBD1 as a possible D gene (5 bases). Germline CDR1 LGHDT, CDR2 YNNKEL (reference sequence). CDR3 length: 19 amino acids. Trimming shortened V by 0 bases and J by 0 bases, and 15 bases separated the two germline ends. The CDR3 DNA is TGTGCCAGCAGCCAAGATACCGGACATCACCTCTCCTATAATTCACCCCTCCACTTT. It codes for CASSQDTGHHLSYNSPLHF.

The chain joins TRBV5-1 to TRBJ1-5, with D unclear. CDR3 length: 15 residues. V lost 0 bases and J lost 0, with 7 bases in between. Looked up from germline, CDR1 is SGHRS and CDR2 is YFSETQ. The CDR3 protein is CASSLDSYSNQPQHF. DNA for the CDR3: TGCGCCAGCAGCTTGGACAGTTATAGCAATCAGCCCCAGCATTTT.

The chain carries TRBV19 and TRBJ1-2; no reliable D call. Germline loops: CDR1 LNHDA, CDR2 SQIVND (reference sequence). CDR3 length equals 12 residues. With 9 bases removed from V and 3 bases from J, the gap between germline ends came to 11 bases. The DNA of the CDR3 is TGTGCCAGCCGTATGTTCGACTATGGCTACACCTTC. This encodes CASRMFDYGYTF.

This chain connects TRBV7-3 to TRBJ2-1, with 9 bases lining up with TRBD1. The CDR3 extends over 15 amino acids. Germline CDR1 SGHTA, CDR2 FQGTGA. V dropped 3 bases and J dropped 8; count of bases not matched to a gene: 8. The CDR3 spells CASSLTGQGNHEQFF. The CDR3 DNA reads as TGTGCCAGCAGCTTGACGGGACAGGGTAACCATGAGCAGTTCTTC.

The rearrangement uses TRBV27 and TRBJ2-2; 9 bases fit TRBD1. The CDR3 is 17 residues long. Trimming at V came to 5 bases and at J to 6 bases, leaving 13 bases not matched to a gene. The germline V gene has CDR1 MNHEY and CDR2 SMNVEV (reference sequence). The CDR3 sequence: CASSPQRTGEYSGELFF. As DNA, the CDR3 is TGTGCCAGCAGTCCCCAAAGGACAGGGGAATACTCCGGGGAGCTGTTTTTT.

This rearrangement joins TRBV11-2 to TRBJ1-4; 10 bases map to TRBD1. From germline, CDR1 is SGHAT and CDR2 FQNNGV. V lost 2 bases and J lost 8; bases outside the gene matches: 2. This CDR3 has 14 residues. CDR3 coding DNA: TGTGCCAGCAGCTTACGGGACAGGGGCGAAAAACTGTTTTTT. It translates to CASSLRDRGEKLFF. The full variable domain, in which reference TRBV11-2 and TRBJ1-4 provide the parts outside the CDR3, is EAGVAQSPRYKIIEKRQSVAFWCNPISGHATLYWYQQILGQGPKLLIQFQNNGVVDDSQLPKDRFSAERLKGVDSTLKIQPAKLEDSAVYLCASSLRDRGEKLFFGSGTQLSVL.

The chain joins TRBV5-1 to TRBJ2-7; TRBD2 might be the D (5 bases). CDR3 size: 15 residues. V lost 4 bases and J lost 4, with 18 bases in between. The germline V gene has CDR1 SGHRS and CDR2 YFSETQ. CDR3 sequence (DNA): TGCGCCAGCAGCCCGGAAGGGAGCCCCTCGTACGAGCAGTACTTC. Protein: CASSPEGSPSYEQYF.

The chain joins TRBV5-5 to TRBJ2-7, with TRBD2 identical over 11 bases. The CDR3 is made up of 17 amino acids. The V gene end was trimmed by 4 bases and the J gene end by 3 bases; junction bases not matched to a gene: 12. In germline, CDR1 is SGHKS, CDR2 YYEKEE (reference sequence). CDR3 nucleotides: TGTGCCAGCAGCCAGGGGCCTGGGACTAGCGGACTCTACGAGCAGTACTTC. Protein product: CASSQGPGTSGLYEQYF. Complete variable domain (other parts from reference TRBV5-5 and TRBJ2-7): DAGVTQSPTHLIKTRGQQVTLRCSPISGHKSVSWYQQVLGQGPQFIFQYYEKEERGRGNFPDRFSARQFPNYSSELNVNALLLGDSALYLCASSQGPGTSGLYEQYFGPGTRLTVT.

The V and J genes are TRBV12-3 or TRBV12-4 and TRBJ2-1; D call uncertain. The CDR3 contains 12 residues. The V end lost 3 bases, the J end lost 8 bases, and 8 bases lay between the germline ends. The CDR3 DNA reads as TGTGCCAGCAGTTTCGCGGCGTATGAGCAGTTCTTC. This codes for CASSFAAYEQFF.

This clone was detected a few times. The chain recombines TRBV9 with TRBJ2-7, with D tentatively TRBD2 (5 bases). The germline V and J ends were trimmed by 2 bases and 2 bases, with 14 bases remaining between them. This CDR3 is 15 amino acids long. The germline CDR1 and CDR2 sequences are SGDLS and YYNGEE. CDR3 in amino acids: CASSVGDTATYEQYF. The CDR3 DNA reads TGTGCCAGCAGCGTCGGGGATACGGCCACCTACGAGCAGTACTTC.

The chain employs TRBV2 and TRBJ2-2; a possible D gene is TRBD2 (6 bases). V gave up 9 bases and J gave up 4 bases, with 18 bases separating them. Germline assignment: CDR1 SNHLY and CDR2 FYNNEI. The CDR3 covers 15 residues. CDR3 amino acids: CASGRRGGGTGELFF. Written as DNA, the CDR3 is TGTGCCAGTGGTCGGCGGGGCGGAGGCACCGGGGAGCTGTTTTTT.

The chain combines TRBV7-8 with TRBJ2-1; 13 bases map to TRBD2. V shed 2 bases, J shed 8 bases, and the junction held 9 bases outside the gene matches. The germline CDR1 and CDR2 sequences are SGHVS and FQNEAQ. CDR3 length equals 17 residues. In DNA, the CDR3 is TGTGCCAGCAGCTTACTCATGGGACTAGCGGGAACCTATGAGCAGTTCTTC. Amino acids: CASSLLMGLAGTYEQFF.

The J gene is TRBJ2-3, the V gene TRBV19; 7 positions agree with TRBD2. The V and J ends lost 11 bases and 4 bases, in that order; junction bases with no gene match: 27. Germline CDR1 reads LNHDA; CDR2 reads SQIVND (reference sequence). The CDR3 is made up of 19 amino acids. This CDR3 reads CACASGRFGGRLGADTQYF. The DNA for the CDR3 is TGTGCCTGCGCCTCAGGGAGATTTGGCGGGAGATTGGGGGCAGATACGCAGTATTTT.

The CDR3 DNA reads TGTGCCAGCAGCCGAGCCCCCAAGGCGACAGGGGGAAATTCACCCCTCCACTTT. It translates to CASSRAPKATGGNSPLHF. V usage is TRBV6-6 and J usage is TRBJ1-6; 9 bases map to TRBD1. Germline V gives CDR1 MNHNY, CDR2 SVGAGI (reference sequence). The CDR3 consists of 18 residues. V trimming: 6 bases; J trimming: 7 bases; junction bases outside the gene matches: 16.

The chain is built from TRBV7-3 and TRBJ1-1, with D perhaps TRBD1 (6 bases). Trimming left V 4 bases short and J 5 bases short, with 11 bases between. This CDR3 contains 13 residues. Germline V lookup: CDR1 SGHTA, CDR2 FQGTGA. CDR3 in amino acids: CASSSQGETEAFF. As DNA, the CDR3 is TGTGCCAGCAGCTCACAGGGAGAGACTGAAGCTTTCTTT.

This rearrangement joins TRBV2 to TRBJ2-1; 7 nucleotides agree with TRBD1. Germline lookup yields CDR1 SNHLY and CDR2 FYNNEI. The V and J ends lost 6 bases and 6 bases, in that order; junction bases with no gene match: 11. The CDR3 has 15 residues. This chain's CDR3 is CASSPDRARSNEQFF. The DNA of the CDR3 is TGTGCCAGCAGCCCCGACAGGGCCCGCTCCAATGAGCAGTTCTTC.

DNA for the CDR3: TGTGCCAGCAGCTTGGAGCTCCGGGACAGCTATGGCTACACCTTC. Translated: CASSLELRDSYGYTF. The chain joins TRBV5-8 to TRBJ1-2; 7 bases are a match to TRBD1. Trimming cost V 0 bases and J 4 bases; bases outside gene matches: 6. The CDR3 has 15 amino acids. CDR1 is SGHTS, CDR2 YDEGEE, per germline.

A single count supports this clone. The chain is built from TRBV10-3 and TRBJ2-2; TRBD2 is a possible D gene (5 bases). Germline V gene data show CDR1 as ENHRY and CDR2 as SYGVKD. There are 14 residues in the CDR3. Trimming shortened V by 9 bases and J by 0 bases, and 11 bases separated the two germline ends. The CDR3: CAMEDGSNTGELFF. Here the CDR3 DNA reads TGTGCCATGGAGGACGGATCGAACACCGGGGAGCTGTTTTTT.

The rearrangement uses TRBV6-1 and TRBJ2-1; the match to TRBD1 covers 8 bases. Germline assignment: CDR1 MNHNS and CDR2 SASEGT. The V and J ends lost 1 base and 9 bases, in that order; junction bases with no gene match: 8. This CDR3 spans 15 amino acids. The CDR3 DNA sequence: TGTGCCAGCAGTGAAGTGACAGGGGCGTTCACTGAGCAGTTCTTC. It codes for CASSEVTGAFTEQFF.

The rearrangement links TRBV7-9 to TRBJ2-5; D possibly corresponds to TRBD2 (5 bases). V shed 2 bases and J shed 3 bases, with 10 bases lying between them. Germline V lookup: CDR1 SEHNR, CDR2 FQNEAQ (reference sequence). This CDR3 contains 14 residues. CDR3 in DNA: TGTGCCAGCAGCTTACTGGAGGTTGAAGAGACCCAGTACTTC. The encoded protein is CASSLLEVEETQYF.